Listed below are T cell receptor beta chains from one sample, sequenced in a study of radiation and T cells in renal cell carcinoma. Some clones are missing from TCRdb's copy, which holds only in-frame ones; the method was immunoSEQ multiplex PCR. The data show 130,000 or so clones, over 75% seen once. The sequences come from blood, collected from a patient whose treatment included radiotherapy and nephrectomy. Receptors originate from a woman aged 50 to 65 with renal cell carcinoma. Both conserved end residues are part of each CDR3. Each record gives: D gene, V gene, J gene, CDR3 protein, CDR3 DNA. The D gene is left open where the match is weak.

d_call: NA
v_call: TRBV19
j_call: TRBJ2-1
cdr3_aa: CASRKLNEQFF
cdr3_nt: TGTGCCAGTAGAAAGCTCAATGAGCAGTTCTTC

d_call: TRBD2
v_call: TRBV19
j_call: TRBJ2-7
cdr3_aa: CASSISGGTRQEQYF
cdr3_nt: TGTGCCAGTAGTATATCGGGGGGGACCCGCCAAGAGCAGTACTTC

d_call: NA
v_call: TRBV30
j_call: TRBJ2-7
cdr3_aa: CAWSAGGARYEQYF
cdr3_nt: TGTGCCTGGAGTGCTGGGGGGGCTCGCTACGAGCAGTACTTC

d_call: TRBD1
v_call: TRBV4-2
j_call: TRBJ1-2
cdr3_aa: CASSQDRDRVSGYTF
cdr3_nt: TGTGCCAGCAGCCAAGATCGGGACAGGGTATCTGGCTACACCTTC

d_call: TRBD1
v_call: TRBV5-1
j_call: TRBJ1-5
cdr3_aa: CASSRTGDSNQPQHF
cdr3_nt: TGCGCCAGCAGCCGGACAGGGGATAGCAATCAGCCCCAGCATTTT

d_call: NA
v_call: TRBV4-1
j_call: TRBJ2-7
cdr3_aa: CASSPEQTSYEQYF
cdr3_nt: TGCGCCAGCAGCCCGGAACAGACCTCCTACGAGCAGTACTTC

d_call: NA
v_call: TRBV7-8
j_call: TRBJ2-3
cdr3_aa: CASSLVGKGDTQYF
cdr3_nt: TGTGCCAGCAGCTTGGTCGGTAAGGGAGATACGCAGTATTTT

d_call: TRBD2
v_call: TRBV5-1
j_call: TRBJ2-1
cdr3_aa: CASSQTSGAYNEQFF
cdr3_nt: TGCGCCAGCAGCCAAACTAGCGGGGCATACAATGAGCAGTTCTTC

d_call: NA
v_call: TRBV19
j_call: TRBJ2-7
cdr3_aa: CASSTQRTYEQYF
cdr3_nt: TGTGCCAGTAGTACACAACGAACCTACGAGCAGTACTTC

d_call: TRBD1
v_call: TRBV6-5
j_call: TRBJ1-1
cdr3_aa: CASSYARGWIAEAFF
cdr3_nt: TGTGCCAGCAGTTACGCCAGGGGGTGGATCGCTGAAGCTTTCTTT